A selection of T cell receptor beta chains follows, all from one sample in a study of T cells in Graves' hyperthyroidism and ophthalmopathy. TCRdb re-analysed the multiplex PCR reads in MiXCR, keeping a single row per CDR3 protein. This table has some 180,000 distinct CDR3 sequences, around 16% appearing once. The sequenced sample was blood. These receptors all come from a woman aged 50 to 60 with Graves' hyperthyroidism. Each CDR3 is given with its conserved first and last residue. D genes are given only for firm matches. Clone size appears in some rows only: once, few, many, or a class for an expanded clone.

v_call	clone_size	d_call	j_call	cdr3_aa	cdr3_nt
TRBV5-1	many	.	TRBJ1-1	CASSLARRTDDDTEAFF	TGCGCCAGCAGCTTGGCTCGTAGGACGGATGATGACACTGAAGCTTTCTTT
TRBV12-3/TRBV12-4	.	.	TRBJ1-2	CASSLELSWGSGNYGYTF	TGTGCCAGCAGTTTAGAGTTATCCTGGGGGAGTGGGAACTATGGCTACACCTTC
TRBV11-3	.	.	TRBJ1-2	CASSPLWDVWGYTF	TGTGCCAGCAGCCCACTGTGGGACGTATGGGGCTACACCTTC
TRBV6-2/TRBV6-3	.	.	TRBJ1-2	CASSYSGVRYGYTF	TGTGCCAGCAGTTACTCCGGGGTCCGCTATGGCTACACCTTC
TRBV27	few	TRBD2	TRBJ2-6	CASSVVSLAGTSGANVLTF	TGTGCCAGCAGTGTTGTAAGTCTAGCGGGGACCTCTGGGGCCAACGTCCTGACTTTC
TRBV7-6	.	TRBD1	TRBJ2-6	CASSLEGRGLGANVLTF	TGTGCCAGCAGCTTAGAGGGCAGGGGGCTTGGGGCCAACGTCCTGACTTTC
TRBV13	.	TRBD1	TRBJ1-5	CASSLTGGAPELNQPQHF	TGTGCCAGCAGCCTAACAGGGGGCGCGCCCGAGCTAAATCAGCCCCAGCATTTT
TRBV7-9	.	.	TRBJ2-3	CASSFRSYTDTQYF	TGTGCCAGCAGCTTCCGATCCTACACAGATACGCAGTATTTT
TRBV6-2/TRBV6-3	many	.	TRBJ1-5	CASSYSGFQPQHF	TGTGCCAGCAGTTACTCGGGTTTTCAGCCCCAGCATTTT
TRBV7-8	many	TRBD2	TRBJ2-3	CASSSLAGHTDTQYF	TGTGCCAGCAGCTCTTTAGCGGGACACACAGATACGCAGTATTTT
TRBV20-1	many	.	TRBJ1-5	CSATRYSNQPQHF	TGCAGTGCTACGCGTTATAGCAATCAGCCCCAGCATTTT
TRBV10-2	many	TRBD1	TRBJ2-7	CASAEGMAGGTYEQYF	TGCGCCAGCGCGGAAGGGATGGCAGGGGGAACCTACGAGCAGTACTTC
TRBV20-1	.	TRBD2	TRBJ2-1	CSARDQGSGSLVLNEQFF	TGCAGTGCTAGAGATCAAGGTAGCGGGAGCCTCGTTCTAAACGAGCAGTTCTTC
TRBV30	.	TRBD1	TRBJ2-7	CAWRQGLSYEQYF	TGTGCCTGGAGACAGGGGCTTTCCTACGAGCAGTACTTC
TRBV30	many	.	TRBJ2-7	CAWRGRDYEQYF	TGTGCCTGGCGGGGAAGGGACTACGAGCAGTACTTC
TRBV10-3	many	TRBD1	TRBJ1-2	CAIRTGGAGGYTF	TGTGCCATCAGGACAGGGGGCGCAGGTGGCTACACCTTC
TRBV6-6	few	TRBD1	TRBJ1-4	CASSYSGTGNEKLFF	TGTGCCAGCAGTTATTCGGGGACAGGGAATGAAAAACTGTTTTTT
TRBV15	many	.	TRBJ2-5	CATSRGLQETQYF	TGTGCCACCAGCAGAGGTTTGCAAGAGACCCAGTACTTC
TRBV3-1	many	TRBD1	TRBJ1-1	CASSQGGPHRQGWRTEAFF	TGTGCCAGCAGCCAAGGCGGGCCTCATAGACAGGGGTGGCGCACTGAAGCTTTCTTT
TRBV13	many	.	TRBJ1-2	CASLSGYTF	TGTGCCAGCCTTAGTGGCTACACCTTC
TRBV12-3/TRBV12-4	many	.	TRBJ1-6	CASSFSNNSPLHF	TGTGCCAGCAGTTTTTCCAATAATTCACCCCTCCACTTT
TRBV20-1	many	TRBD1	TRBJ1-4	CSADRGREKLFF	TGCAGTGCTGACAGGGGGCGTGAAAAACTGTTTTTT
TRBV7-9	.	.	TRBJ2-1	CASSSRGATPIIPIYNEQFF	TGTGCCAGCAGCTCAAGGGGGGCGACTCCCATCATACCGATCTACAATGAGCAGTTCTTC
TRBV10-2	.	.	TRBJ2-1	CASSDWAKLTTYNEQFF	TGCGCCAGCAGTGATTGGGCAAAGCTGACAACCTACAATGAGCAGTTCTTC
TRBV9	many	.	TRBJ2-2	CASSVGPGTTYTGELFF	TGTGCCAGCAGCGTAGGTCCAGGGACGACGTACACCGGGGAGCTGTTTTTT
TRBV28	many	.	TRBJ2-7	CASSLGRYEQYF	TGTGCCAGCAGTTTGGGACGGTACGAGCAGTACTTC
TRBV19	many	TRBD2	TRBJ2-5	CASSTPGLAPQETQYF	TGTGCCAGTAGTACCCCCGGACTAGCCCCCCAAGAGACCCAGTACTTC
TRBV5-1	many	.	TRBJ2-3	CASSQRVGDTQYF	TGCGCCAGCAGCCAGCGGGTGGGAGATACGCAGTATTTT
TRBV7-3	many	TRBD1	TRBJ2-1	CASSLRQGTYNEQFF	TGTGCCAGCAGCCTACGACAGGGGACCTACAATGAGCAGTTCTTC
TRBV28	many	.	TRBJ1-2	CASSPPQPPYPDYGYTF	TGTGCCAGCAGTCCCCCCCAACCCCCCTATCCCGACTATGGCTACACCTTC
TRBV7-9	many	.	TRBJ2-7	CASSLVLGPLAEQYF	TGTGCCAGCAGCTTAGTGTTGGGACCTCTGGCCGAGCAGTACTTC
TRBV19	.	.	TRBJ2-2	CASTQQGSGELFF	TGTGCCAGTACCCAACAAGGGTCCGGGGAGCTGTTTTTT
TRBV28	many	.	TRBJ1-1	CVRNTEAFF	TGTGTTCGGAACACTGAAGCTTTCTTT
TRBV6-9	few	TRBD2	TRBJ2-5	CASSYRLAGEQTQYF	TGTGCCAGCAGTTATCGATTAGCGGGAGAACAGACCCAGTACTTC
TRBV27	.	TRBD1	TRBJ1-6	CASSLSRTGVGSPLHF	TGTGCCAGCAGTTTATCCCGGACAGGGGTGGGTTCACCCCTCCACTTT
TRBV7-2	many	TRBD1	TRBJ2-2	CASSRDRNTGELFF	TGTGCCAGCAGCAGGGACAGAAACACCGGGGAGCTGTTTTTT
TRBV6-1	many	.	TRBJ1-5	CASSEARRSESNQPQHF	TGTGCCAGCAGTGAAGCGCGGAGGTCGGAAAGCAATCAGCCCCAGCATTTT